What follows are 23 T cell receptor beta chains derived from one specimen sequenced in a study of blood T cell repertoires in COVID-19. Measured with immunoSEQ multiplex PCR; TCRdb has only the in-frame clones, and not every one. The sample consists of some 130,000 clones, about 89% of them appearing once. Material: peripheral blood. The receptors come from a woman aged 65 to 85 with COVID-19, enrolled during active disease.

The chain recombines TRBV11-2 with TRBJ2-1; D gene ambiguous. Germline values: CDR1 SGHAT, CDR2 FQNNGV. The CDR3 length is 14 residues. Trimming removed 1 base from V and 5 bases from J, with 9 bases in between. CDR3 nucleotides: TGTGCCAGCAGCTTAGGGCAGGTGGACAATGAGCAGTTCTTC. This sequence encodes CASSLGQVDNEQFF. The full variable domain, in which reference TRBV11-2 and TRBJ2-1 provide the parts outside the CDR3, is EAGVAQSPRYKIIEKRQSVAFWCNPISGHATLYWYQQILGQGPKLLIQFQNNGVVDDSQLPKDRFSAERLKGVDSTLKIQPAKLEDSAVYLCASSLGQVDNEQFFGPGTRLTVL.

The rearrangement links TRBV10-1 to TRBJ2-2; 7 bases map to TRBD2. The CDR3 sequence is 15 residues long. Germline V gives CDR1 WNHNN, CDR2 SYGVQD (reference sequence). Unmatched junction bases numbered 6, after V lost 3 bases and J lost 5 bases. DNA of the CDR3: TGCGCCAGCAGTGACTCTGCGGGAGCTACCGGGGAGCTGTTTTTT. It is translated as CASSDSAGATGELFF.

J is TRBJ2-3 and V is TRBV18; D is undetermined. The CDR3 runs 13 residues. Germline loops: CDR1 KGHSH, CDR2 LQKENI. Deletions cut 6 bases from V and 4 bases from J, with 11 bases between. As DNA, the CDR3 is TGTGCCAGCTCCCGAACAATGGCAGATACGCAGTATTTT. Its protein is CASSRTMADTQYF. The whole variable domain, filled in from reference TRBV18 and TRBJ2-3, reads NAGVMQNPRHLVRRRGQEARLRCSPMKGHSHVYWYRQLPEEGLKFMVYLQKENIIDESGMPKERFSAEFPKEGPSILRIQQVVRGDSAAYFCASSRTMADTQYFGPGTRLTVL.

The rearrangement links TRBV2 to TRBJ1-5; D gene uncertain. The V gene lost 4 bases and the J gene lost 11 bases, with 12 bases spanning the gap. This CDR3 is 12 amino acids long. Germline V gene lookup returns CDR1 SNHLY and CDR2 FYNNEI. The CDR3 region has the DNA TGTGCCAGCAGTGGAGTGGCCGGGGCCCAGCATTTT. It translates to CASSGVAGAQHF.

The V gene is TRBV7-9, the J gene TRBJ1-2; 12 bases match TRBD1. The trim removed 5 bases at V and 8 bases at J, leaving 15 bases unmatched. Germline values: CDR1 SEHNR, CDR2 FQNEAQ (reference sequence). The CDR3 runs to 17 residues. The CDR3: CASSPSTGTGGLTGYTF. CDR3 sequence (DNA): TGTGCCAGCAGCCCATCCACCGGGACAGGGGGCTTGACGGGCTACACCTTC. Full variable domain (missing parts from reference TRBV7-9 and TRBJ1-2): DTGVSQNPRHKITKRGQNVTFRCDPISEHNRLYWYRQTLGQGPEFLTYFQNEAQLEKSRLLSDRFSAERPKGSFSTLEIQRTEQGDSAMYLCASSPSTGTGGLTGYTFGSGTRLTVV.

The chain links TRBV11-2 to TRBJ1-2; the D is unclear. The CDR3 loop spans 15 amino acids. With 0 bases removed from V and 3 bases from J, the gap between germline ends came to 11 bases. Looked up from germline, CDR1 is SGHAT and CDR2 is FQNNGV. The CDR3 sequence: CASSLEAGLDYGYTF. CDR3 nucleotide sequence: TGTGCCAGCAGCTTAGAAGCAGGATTAGACTATGGCTACACCTTC.

The V call is TRBV5-5, the J call TRBJ1-4, with no clear D. The germline CDR1 and CDR2 sequences are SGHKS and YYEKEE (reference sequence). V lost 0 bases, J lost 8 bases, and 14 bases lay in between. The CDR3 consists of 15 residues. The CDR3 DNA follows: TGTGCCAGCAGCTTGGTCGGGATCTTGGCGGAAAAACTGTTTTTT. It codes for CASSLVGILAEKLFF.

The chain has TRBV7-2 and TRBJ2-1; TRBD2 might be the D (5 bases). This CDR3 region has 14 residues. V was clipped by 1 base and J by 10 bases, with 14 bases between them. The germline gives CDR1 SGHTA, CDR2 FQGNSA. The CDR3 is CASSLGETLGEQFF. In nucleotides, the CDR3 is TGTGCCAGCAGCTTAGGGGAGACGTTGGGAGAGCAGTTCTTC.

The chain employs TRBV18 and TRBJ2-3, with D perhaps matching TRBD1 (5 bases). The CDR3 is 13 amino acids. Per the germline V gene, CDR1 is KGHSH and CDR2 is LQKENI. V lost 0 bases, J lost 6 bases, and 7 bases lay in between. The CDR3 here is CASSPPTADTQYF. CDR3 sequence (DNA): TGTGCCAGCTCACCACCGACAGCGGATACGCAGTATTTT.

This clone was picked up one time. The chain recombines TRBV6-5 with TRBJ1-2; 9 bases map to TRBD1. This CDR3 has 14 amino acids. Germline CDR1 is MNHEY and CDR2 is SVGAGI. V shed 6 bases and J 5 bases; nucleotides not matched to a gene: 7. As DNA, the CDR3 is TGTGCCAGCAGCCGGACAGGGGCTGAGTATGGCTACACCTTC. Translated: CASSRTGAEYGYTF.

The V and J genes are TRBV11-2 and TRBJ1-6; maybe TRBD1 (5 bases). The V end lost 4 bases, the J end lost 10 bases, and 17 bases lay between the germline ends. Germline CDR1 and CDR2: SGHAT and FQNNGV. This CDR3 comprises 15 residues. This CDR3 reads CASSSRDSANSPLHF. DNA for the CDR3: TGTGCCAGCAGCTCCCGAGACAGTGCGAACTCACCCCTCCACTTT.

The chain links TRBV29-1 to TRBJ2-1; weak D call: TRBD2 (7 bases). Germline CDR1 SQVTM, CDR2 ANQGSEA. The germline V and J ends were trimmed by 7 bases and 0 bases, with 13 bases remaining between them. The CDR3 contains 14 residues. CDR3: CSAEGGLSYNEQFF. CDR3 DNA sequence: TGCAGCGCAGAGGGGGGGCTCTCCTACAATGAGCAGTTCTTC.

The rearrangement links TRBV30 to TRBJ2-2; D remains ambiguous. This CDR3 is built from 12 residues. The germline V gene has CDR1 GTSNPN and CDR2 SVGIG (reference sequence). Between the trimmed V and J ends, which lost 5 bases and 4 bases, there was a span of 8 bases. This CDR3 reads CAWGESTGELFF. In DNA, the CDR3 is TGTGCCTGGGGAGAGAGCACCGGGGAGCTGTTTTTT.

The chain employs TRBV10-3 and TRBJ2-1; the match to TRBD2 covers 9 bases. With 7 bases clipped from V and 0 bases from J, the junction kept 7 bases outside the gene matches. The CDR3 totals 16 residues. Looked up from germline, CDR1 is ENHRY and CDR2 is SYGVKD. The CDR3 protein is CAIKASGESSYNEQFF. For the CDR3, the DNA is TGTGCCATCAAAGCTAGCGGGGAGAGCTCCTACAATGAGCAGTTCTTC.

This chain joins TRBV9 and TRBJ1-3; 7 bases match TRBD1. Germline CDR1 and CDR2: SGDLS and YYNGEE. Losses at the gene ends were 2 bases for V and 8 bases for J; bases not matched to a gene: 7. This CDR3 is 14 amino acids long. CDR3 residues: CASSVAGTDHTIYF. CDR3 nucleotide sequence: TGTGCCAGCAGCGTCGCAGGGACAGATCACACCATATATTTT.

This clone was recorded only once. The genes are TRBV7-3 and TRBJ2-2, with 8 bases aligning to TRBD1. Germline CDR1 is SGHTA and CDR2 is FQGTGA. This CDR3 has 16 amino acids. The ends lost 1 base at V and 4 bases at J; junction bases unmatched: 5. CDR3 residues: CASSLIPGGSTGELFF. The DNA for the CDR3 is TGTGCCAGCAGCTTAATCCCAGGGGGCTCCACCGGGGAGCTGTTTTTT.

The chain is built from TRBV2 and TRBJ2-1, with 9 bases lining up with TRBD2. Germline-derived CDR1 and CDR2 are SNHLY and FYNNEI. Trimming cost V 1 base and J 4 bases; bases outside gene matches: 2. CDR3 length: 15 amino acids. The CDR3 sequence: CASSEGSGGYNEQFF. Here the CDR3 DNA reads TGTGCCAGCAGTGAAGGTAGCGGGGGATACAATGAGCAGTTCTTC.

V usage is TRBV7-6 and J usage is TRBJ2-2; 12 nucleotides align to TRBD2. In germline, CDR1 is SGHVS, CDR2 FNYEAQ. V shed 4 bases, J shed 3 bases, and the junction held 6 bases outside the gene matches. The CDR3 sequence is 17 residues long. For the CDR3, the DNA is TGTGCCAGCAGCTGGCTAGCGGGGGGGCGTGACACCGGGGAGCTGTTTTTT. Residues: CASSWLAGGRDTGELFF.

This clone was picked up a small number of times. The chain is built from TRBV29-1 and TRBJ2-2; D is unclear. CDR3 length equals 13 residues. Germline CDR1 and CDR2: SQVTM and ANQGSEA. Trimming shortened V by 0 bases and J by 7 bases, and 9 bases separated the two germline ends. This CDR3 reads CSVEDFSNGELFF. CDR3 DNA: TGCAGCGTTGAAGACTTCTCTAACGGGGAGCTGTTTTTT.

The rearrangement joins TRBV20-1 to TRBJ2-3, with a weak D call TRBD1 (5 bases). V was shortened by 3 bases and J by 2 bases, with 18 bases between the two germline ends. Germline V gives CDR1 DFQATT, CDR2 SNEGSKA (reference sequence). The CDR3 totals 16 residues. For the CDR3, the DNA is TGCAGTGCTAGTGGGGCAGTCAGGGCGATCACAGATACGCAGTATTTT. Its translation is CSASGAVRAITDTQYF.

The chain links TRBV5-1 to TRBJ2-1; TRBD1 matches at 8 bases. With V trimmed by 4 bases and J by 5 bases, 11 bases remained unmatched. The CDR3 covers 16 residues. Germline loops: CDR1 SGHRS, CDR2 YFSETQ. Written as DNA, the CDR3 is TGCGCCAGCAGCGGGAACACAGGGGGTTTAAACAATGAGCAGTTCTTC. Translation: CASSGNTGGLNNEQFF.

V gene TRBV19 combines with J gene TRBJ1-6; 10 bases map to TRBD1. Unmatched junction bases numbered 12, after V lost 6 bases and J lost 7 bases. The germline CDR1 and CDR2 sequences are LNHDA and SQIVND (reference sequence). This CDR3 spans 17 amino acids. The DNA of the CDR3 is TGTGCCAGTAGAACACCGGGACAGGGGCTTTGGAATTCACCCCTCCACTTT. This sequence encodes CASRTPGQGLWNSPLHF.

The J gene is TRBJ2-1, the V gene TRBV5-4; 9 nucleotides align to TRBD1. The CDR3 extends over 16 amino acids. Germline-derived CDR1 and CDR2 are SGHNT and YYREEE (reference sequence). Trimming cost V 4 bases and J 3 bases; bases outside gene matches: 8. CDR3 bases: TGTGCCAGCAGCCTTACGGGGACAGGGATCTACAATGAGCAGTTCTTC. Residues: CASSLTGTGIYNEQFF.